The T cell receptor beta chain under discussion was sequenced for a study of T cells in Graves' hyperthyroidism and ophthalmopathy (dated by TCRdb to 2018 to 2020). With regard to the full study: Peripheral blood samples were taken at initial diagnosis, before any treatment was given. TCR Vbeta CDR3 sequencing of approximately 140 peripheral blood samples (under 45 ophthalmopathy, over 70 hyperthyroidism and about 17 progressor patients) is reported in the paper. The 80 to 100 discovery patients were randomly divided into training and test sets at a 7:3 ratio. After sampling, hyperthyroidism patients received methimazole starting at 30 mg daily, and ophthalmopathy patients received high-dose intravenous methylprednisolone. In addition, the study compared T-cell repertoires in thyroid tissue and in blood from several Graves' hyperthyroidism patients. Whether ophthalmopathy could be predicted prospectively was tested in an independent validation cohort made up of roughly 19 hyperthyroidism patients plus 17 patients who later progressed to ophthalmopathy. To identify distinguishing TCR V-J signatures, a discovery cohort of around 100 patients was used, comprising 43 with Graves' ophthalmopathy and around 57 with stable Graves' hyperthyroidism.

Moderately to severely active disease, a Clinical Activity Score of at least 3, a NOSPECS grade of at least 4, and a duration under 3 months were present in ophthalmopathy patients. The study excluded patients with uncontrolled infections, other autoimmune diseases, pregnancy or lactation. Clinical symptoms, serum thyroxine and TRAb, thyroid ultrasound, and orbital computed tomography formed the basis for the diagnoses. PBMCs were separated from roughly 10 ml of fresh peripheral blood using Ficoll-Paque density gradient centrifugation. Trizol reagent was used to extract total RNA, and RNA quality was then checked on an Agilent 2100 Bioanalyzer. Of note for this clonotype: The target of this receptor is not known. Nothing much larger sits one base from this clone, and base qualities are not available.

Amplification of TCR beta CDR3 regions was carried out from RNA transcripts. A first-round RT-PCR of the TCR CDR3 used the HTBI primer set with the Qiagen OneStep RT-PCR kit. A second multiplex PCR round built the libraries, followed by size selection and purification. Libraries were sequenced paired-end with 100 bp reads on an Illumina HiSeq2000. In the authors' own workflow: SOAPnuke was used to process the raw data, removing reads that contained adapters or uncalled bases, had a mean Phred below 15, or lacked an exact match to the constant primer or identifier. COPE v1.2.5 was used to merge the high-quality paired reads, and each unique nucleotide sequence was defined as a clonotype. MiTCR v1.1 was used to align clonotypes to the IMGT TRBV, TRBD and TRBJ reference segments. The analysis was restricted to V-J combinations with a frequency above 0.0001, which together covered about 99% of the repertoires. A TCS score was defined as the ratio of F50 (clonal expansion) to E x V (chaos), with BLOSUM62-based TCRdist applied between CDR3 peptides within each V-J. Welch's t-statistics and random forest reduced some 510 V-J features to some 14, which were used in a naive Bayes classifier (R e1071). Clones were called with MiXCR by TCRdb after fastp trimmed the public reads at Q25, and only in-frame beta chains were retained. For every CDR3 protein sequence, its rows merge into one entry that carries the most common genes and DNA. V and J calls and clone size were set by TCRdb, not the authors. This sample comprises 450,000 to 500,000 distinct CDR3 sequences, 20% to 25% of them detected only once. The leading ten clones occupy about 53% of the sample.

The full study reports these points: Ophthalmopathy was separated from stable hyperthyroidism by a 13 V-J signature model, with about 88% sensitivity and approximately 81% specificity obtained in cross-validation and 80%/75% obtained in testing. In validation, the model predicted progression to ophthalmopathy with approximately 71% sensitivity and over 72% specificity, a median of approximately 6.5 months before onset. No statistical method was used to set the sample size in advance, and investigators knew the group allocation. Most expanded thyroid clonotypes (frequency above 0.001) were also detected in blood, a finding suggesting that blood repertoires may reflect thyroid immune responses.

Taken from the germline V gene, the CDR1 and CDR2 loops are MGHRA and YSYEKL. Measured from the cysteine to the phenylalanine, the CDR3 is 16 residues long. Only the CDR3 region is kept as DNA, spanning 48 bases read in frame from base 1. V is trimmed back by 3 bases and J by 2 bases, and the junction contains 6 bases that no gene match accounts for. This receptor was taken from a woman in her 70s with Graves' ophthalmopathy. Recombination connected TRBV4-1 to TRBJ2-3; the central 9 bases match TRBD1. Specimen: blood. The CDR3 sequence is CASSHGTGTFTDTQYF. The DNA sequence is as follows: TGCGCCAGCAGCCACGGGACAGGGACCTTCACAGATACGCAGTATTTT.